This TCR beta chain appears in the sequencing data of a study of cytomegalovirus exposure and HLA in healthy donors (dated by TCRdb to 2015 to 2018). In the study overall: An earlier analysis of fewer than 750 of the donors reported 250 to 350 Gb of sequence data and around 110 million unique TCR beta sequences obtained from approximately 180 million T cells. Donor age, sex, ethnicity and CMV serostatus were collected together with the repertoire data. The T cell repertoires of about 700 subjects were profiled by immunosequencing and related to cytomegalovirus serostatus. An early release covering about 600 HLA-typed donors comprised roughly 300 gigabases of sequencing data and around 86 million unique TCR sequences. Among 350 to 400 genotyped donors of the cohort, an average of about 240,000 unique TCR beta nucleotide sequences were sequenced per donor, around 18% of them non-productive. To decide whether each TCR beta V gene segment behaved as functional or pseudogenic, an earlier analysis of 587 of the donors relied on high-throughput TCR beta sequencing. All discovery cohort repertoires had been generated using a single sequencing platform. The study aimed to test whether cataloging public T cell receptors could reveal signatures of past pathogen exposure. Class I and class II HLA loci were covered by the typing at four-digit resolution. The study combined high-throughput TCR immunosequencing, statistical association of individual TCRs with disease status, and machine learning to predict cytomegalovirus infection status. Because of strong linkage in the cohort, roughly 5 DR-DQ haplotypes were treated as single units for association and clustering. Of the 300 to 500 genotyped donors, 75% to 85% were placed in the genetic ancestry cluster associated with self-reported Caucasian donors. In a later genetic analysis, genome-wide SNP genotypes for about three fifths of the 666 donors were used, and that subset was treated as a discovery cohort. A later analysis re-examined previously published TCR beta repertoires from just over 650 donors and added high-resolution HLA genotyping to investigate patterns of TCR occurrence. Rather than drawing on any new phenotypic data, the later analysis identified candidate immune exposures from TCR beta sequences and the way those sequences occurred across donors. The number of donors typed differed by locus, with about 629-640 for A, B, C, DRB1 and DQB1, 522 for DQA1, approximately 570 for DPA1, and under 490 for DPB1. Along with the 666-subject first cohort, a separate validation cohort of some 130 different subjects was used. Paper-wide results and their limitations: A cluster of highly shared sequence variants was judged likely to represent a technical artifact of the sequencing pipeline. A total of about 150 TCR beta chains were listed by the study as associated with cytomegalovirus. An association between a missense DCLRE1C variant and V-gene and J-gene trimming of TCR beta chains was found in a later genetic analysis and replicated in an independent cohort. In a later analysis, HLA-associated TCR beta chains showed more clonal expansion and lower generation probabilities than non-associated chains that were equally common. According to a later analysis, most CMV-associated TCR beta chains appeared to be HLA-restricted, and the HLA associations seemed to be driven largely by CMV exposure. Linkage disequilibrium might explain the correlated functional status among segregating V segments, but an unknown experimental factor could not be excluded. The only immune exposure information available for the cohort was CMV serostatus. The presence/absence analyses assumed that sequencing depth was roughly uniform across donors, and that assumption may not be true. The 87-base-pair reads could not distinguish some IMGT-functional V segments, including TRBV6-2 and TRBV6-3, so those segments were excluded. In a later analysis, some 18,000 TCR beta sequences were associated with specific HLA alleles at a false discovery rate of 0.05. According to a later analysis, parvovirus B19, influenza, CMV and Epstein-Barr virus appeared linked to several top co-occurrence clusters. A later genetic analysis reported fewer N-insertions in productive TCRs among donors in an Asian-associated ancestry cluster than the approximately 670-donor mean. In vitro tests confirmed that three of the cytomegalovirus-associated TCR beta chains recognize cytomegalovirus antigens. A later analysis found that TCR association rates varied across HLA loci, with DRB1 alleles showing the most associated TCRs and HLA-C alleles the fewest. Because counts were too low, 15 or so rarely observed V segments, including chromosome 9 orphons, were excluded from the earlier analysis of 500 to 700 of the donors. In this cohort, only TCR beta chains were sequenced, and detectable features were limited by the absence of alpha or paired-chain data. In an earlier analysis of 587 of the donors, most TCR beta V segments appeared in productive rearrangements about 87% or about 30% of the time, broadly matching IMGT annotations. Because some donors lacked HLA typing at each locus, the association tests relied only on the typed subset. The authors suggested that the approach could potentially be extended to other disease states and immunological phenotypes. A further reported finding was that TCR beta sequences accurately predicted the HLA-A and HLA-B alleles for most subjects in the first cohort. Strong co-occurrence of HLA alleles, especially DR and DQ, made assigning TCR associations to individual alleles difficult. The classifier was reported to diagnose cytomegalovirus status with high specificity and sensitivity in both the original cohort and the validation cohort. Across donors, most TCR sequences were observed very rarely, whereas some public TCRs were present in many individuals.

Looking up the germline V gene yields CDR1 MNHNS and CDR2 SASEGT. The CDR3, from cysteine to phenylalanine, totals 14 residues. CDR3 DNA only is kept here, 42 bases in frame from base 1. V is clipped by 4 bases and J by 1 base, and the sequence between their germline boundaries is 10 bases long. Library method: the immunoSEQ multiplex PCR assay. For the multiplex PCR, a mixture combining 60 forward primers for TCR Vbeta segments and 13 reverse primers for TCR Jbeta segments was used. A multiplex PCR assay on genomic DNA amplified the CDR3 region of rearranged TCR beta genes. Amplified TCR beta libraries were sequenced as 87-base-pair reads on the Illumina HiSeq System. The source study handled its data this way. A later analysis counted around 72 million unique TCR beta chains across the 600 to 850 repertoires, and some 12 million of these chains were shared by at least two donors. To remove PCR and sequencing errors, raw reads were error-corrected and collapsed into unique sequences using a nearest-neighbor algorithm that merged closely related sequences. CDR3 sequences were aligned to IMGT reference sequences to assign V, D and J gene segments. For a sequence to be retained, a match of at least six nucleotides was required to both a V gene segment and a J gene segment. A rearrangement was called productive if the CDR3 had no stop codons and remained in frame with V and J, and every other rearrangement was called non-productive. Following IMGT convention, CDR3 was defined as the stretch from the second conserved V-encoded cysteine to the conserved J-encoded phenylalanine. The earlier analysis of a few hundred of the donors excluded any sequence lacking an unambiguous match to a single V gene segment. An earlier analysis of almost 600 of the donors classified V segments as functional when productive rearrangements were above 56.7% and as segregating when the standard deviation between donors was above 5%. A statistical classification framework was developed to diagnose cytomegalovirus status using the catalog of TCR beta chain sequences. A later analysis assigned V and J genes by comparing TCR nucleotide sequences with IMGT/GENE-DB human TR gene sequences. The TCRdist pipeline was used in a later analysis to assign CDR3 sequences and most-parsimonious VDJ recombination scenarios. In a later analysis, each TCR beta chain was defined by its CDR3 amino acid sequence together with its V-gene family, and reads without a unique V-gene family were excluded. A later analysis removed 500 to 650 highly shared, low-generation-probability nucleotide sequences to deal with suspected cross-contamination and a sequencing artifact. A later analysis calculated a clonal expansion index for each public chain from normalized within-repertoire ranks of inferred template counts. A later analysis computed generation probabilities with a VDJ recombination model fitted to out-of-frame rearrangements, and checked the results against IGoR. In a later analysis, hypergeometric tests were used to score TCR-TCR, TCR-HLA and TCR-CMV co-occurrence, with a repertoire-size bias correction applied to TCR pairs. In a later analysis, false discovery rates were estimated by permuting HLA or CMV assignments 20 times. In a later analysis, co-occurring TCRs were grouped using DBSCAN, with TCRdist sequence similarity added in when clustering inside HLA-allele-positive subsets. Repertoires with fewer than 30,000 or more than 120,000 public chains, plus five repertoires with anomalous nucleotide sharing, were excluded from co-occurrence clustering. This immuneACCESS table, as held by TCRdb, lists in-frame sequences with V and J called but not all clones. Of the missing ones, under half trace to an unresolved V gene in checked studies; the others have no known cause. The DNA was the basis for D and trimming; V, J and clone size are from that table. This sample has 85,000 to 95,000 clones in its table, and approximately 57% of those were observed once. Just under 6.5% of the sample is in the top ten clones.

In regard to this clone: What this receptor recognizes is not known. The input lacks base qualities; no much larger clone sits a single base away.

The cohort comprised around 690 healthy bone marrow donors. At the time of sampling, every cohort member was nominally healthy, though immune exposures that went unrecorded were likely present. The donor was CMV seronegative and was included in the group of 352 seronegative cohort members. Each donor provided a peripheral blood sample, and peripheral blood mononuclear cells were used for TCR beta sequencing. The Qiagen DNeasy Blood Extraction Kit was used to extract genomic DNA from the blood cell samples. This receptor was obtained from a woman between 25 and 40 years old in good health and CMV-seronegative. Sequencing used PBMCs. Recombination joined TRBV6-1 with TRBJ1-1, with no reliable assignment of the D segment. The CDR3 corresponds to CASSVIPSNTEAFF. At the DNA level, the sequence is TGTGCCAGCAGTGTAATCCCGTCGAACACTGAAGCTTTCTTT.